This is a list of T cell receptor beta chains from one sample in a study of OX40 agonist ivuxolimab in advanced cancers. Sequenced by immunoSEQ multiplex PCR; TCRdb stores in-frame clones only, minus some. The sample holds around 99,000 clones; around 89% are singletons and the top ten take more than 0.15%. The sample consisted of CD4+ or CD8+ T cells sorted from blood, taken in a trial of the OX40 agonist ivuxolimab. Receptor source: an adult with an advanced solid tumor such as melanoma, head and neck, liver or kidney cancer. Both conserved end residues are part of each CDR3. Each record gives: V gene, clone size, J gene, D gene, CDR3 DNA, CDR3 protein. The D gene is left open where the match is weak. Expanded clones are given a class, and other clones once, few, many or no size at all.

V: TRBV4-2
size: NA
J: TRBJ2-3
D: NA
DNA: TGTGCCAGCAGCCAAGCTGCTGGTCACACAGATACGCAGTATTTT
CDR3: CASSQAAGHTDTQYF

V: TRBV9
size: NA
J: TRBJ2-3
D: TRBD1
DNA: TGTGCCAGCAGCCTCGGGACAGCCGCACGCACAGATACGCAGTATTTT
CDR3: CASSLGTAARTDTQYF

V: TRBV27
size: NA
J: TRBJ2-7
D: NA
DNA: TGTGCCAGCAGTCTAAGACAGTACTACGAGCAGTACTTC
CDR3: CASSLRQYYEQYF

V: TRBV30
size: NA
J: TRBJ1-4
D: TRBD1
DNA: TGTGCCTGGAAGAGGACAGGGGGGGCCCTTGGTGAAAAACTGTTTTTT
CDR3: CAWKRTGGALGEKLFF

V: TRBV18
size: NA
J: TRBJ2-7
D: NA
DNA: TGTGCCAGCTCACCGACGGGGAGGTACGAGCAGTACTTC
CDR3: CASSPTGRYEQYF

V: TRBV18
size: NA
J: TRBJ1-3
D: NA
DNA: TGTGCCAGCTCACCAACGACTGTTCCTGGAAACACCATATATTTT
CDR3: CASSPTTVPGNTIYF

V: TRBV7-2
size: NA
J: TRBJ2-5
D: NA
DNA: TGTGCCAGCAGCGGAGACCGGACCCGGCAAGAGACCCAGTACTTC
CDR3: CASSGDRTRQETQYF

V: TRBV27
size: NA
J: TRBJ1-4
D: NA
DNA: TGTGCCAGCAGTTCCTGGACTGAAGTTGAAAAACTGTTTTTT
CDR3: CASSSWTEVEKLFF

V: TRBV28
size: NA
J: TRBJ1-3
D: NA
DNA: TGTGCCAGCAGTCCCGGGTTGGGGGGGGCTTCTGGAAACACCATATATTTT
CDR3: CASSPGLGGASGNTIYF

V: TRBV27
size: NA
J: TRBJ1-6
D: TRBD1
DNA: TGTGCCAGCAGTCCCAGACAGGGGGCTGTGGGTTCACCCCTCCACTTT
CDR3: CASSPRQGAVGSPLHF

V: TRBV5-1
size: once
J: TRBJ1-2
D: NA
DNA: TGCGCCAGCAGCTTGGACAGCCGACAAAACTATGGCTACACCTTC
CDR3: CASSLDSRQNYGYTF

V: TRBV5-4
size: NA
J: TRBJ2-2
D: TRBD1
DNA: TGTGCCAGCAGCTTGGCTGTGACAGGGGGAACCGGGGAGCTGTTTTTT
CDR3: CASSLAVTGGTGELFF

V: TRBV7-9
size: NA
J: TRBJ1-1
D: NA
DNA: TGTGCCAGCAGCCCCCCGGGCCTAGACACTGAAGCTTTCTTT
CDR3: CASSPPGLDTEAFF

V: TRBV18
size: NA
J: TRBJ2-5
D: TRBD2
DNA: TGTGCCAGCTCACCGTTAGCGGGACCATACCAAGAGACCCAGTACTTC
CDR3: CASSPLAGPYQETQYF

V: TRBV15
size: NA
J: TRBJ1-2
D: NA
DNA: TGTGCCACCAAGGCCAGGACCCTCTATGGCTACACCTTC
CDR3: CATKARTLYGYTF

V: TRBV2
size: NA
J: TRBJ1-3
D: NA
DNA: TGTGCCAGCAGGATAGGACCCAGAAACACCATATATTTT
CDR3: CASRIGPRNTIYF